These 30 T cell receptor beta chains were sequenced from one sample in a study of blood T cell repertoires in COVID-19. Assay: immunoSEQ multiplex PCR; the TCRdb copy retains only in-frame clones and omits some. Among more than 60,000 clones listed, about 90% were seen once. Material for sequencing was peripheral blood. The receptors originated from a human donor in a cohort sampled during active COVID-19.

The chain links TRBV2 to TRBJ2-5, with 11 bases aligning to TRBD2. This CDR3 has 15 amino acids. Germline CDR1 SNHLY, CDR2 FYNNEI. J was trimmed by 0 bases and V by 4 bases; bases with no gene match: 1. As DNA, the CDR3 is TGTGCCAGCAGTGGACTAGCGGGGCACCAAGAGACCCAGTACTTC. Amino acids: CASSGLAGHQETQYF.

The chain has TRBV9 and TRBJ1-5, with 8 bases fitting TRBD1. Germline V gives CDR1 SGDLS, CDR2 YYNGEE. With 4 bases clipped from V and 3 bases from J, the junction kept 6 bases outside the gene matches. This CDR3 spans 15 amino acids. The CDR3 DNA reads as TGTGCCAGCAGCTGGACAGGGAACGTCAATCAGCCCCAGCATTTT. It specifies CASSWTGNVNQPQHF.

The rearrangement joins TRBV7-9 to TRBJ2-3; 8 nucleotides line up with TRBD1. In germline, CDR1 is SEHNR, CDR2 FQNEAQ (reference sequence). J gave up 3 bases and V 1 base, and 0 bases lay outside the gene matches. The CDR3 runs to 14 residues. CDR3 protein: CASSLGTGTDTQYF. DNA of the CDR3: TGTGCCAGCAGCTTAGGGACAGGGACAGATACGCAGTATTTT.

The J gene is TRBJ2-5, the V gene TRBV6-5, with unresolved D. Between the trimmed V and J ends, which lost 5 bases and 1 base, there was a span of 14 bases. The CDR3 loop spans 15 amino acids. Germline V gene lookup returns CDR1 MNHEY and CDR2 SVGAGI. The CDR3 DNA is TGTGCCAGCAGTCCCCTCTTCCGGGTCCAAGAGACCCAGTACTTC. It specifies CASSPLFRVQETQYF.

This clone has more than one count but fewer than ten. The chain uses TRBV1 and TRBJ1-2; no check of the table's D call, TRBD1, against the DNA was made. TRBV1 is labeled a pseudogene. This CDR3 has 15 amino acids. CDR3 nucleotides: TGCACCAGCAGCCCCCAGGTGATTGTCTATGATGGCTACACCTTC. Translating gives CTSSPQVIVYDGYTF.

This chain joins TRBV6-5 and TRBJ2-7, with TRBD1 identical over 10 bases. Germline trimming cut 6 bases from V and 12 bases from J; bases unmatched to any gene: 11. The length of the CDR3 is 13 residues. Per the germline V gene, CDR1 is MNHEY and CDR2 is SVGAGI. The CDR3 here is CASRGQGRLLGYF. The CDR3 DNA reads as TGTGCCAGCAGGGGACAGGGGCGGCTCTTGGGGTACTTC.

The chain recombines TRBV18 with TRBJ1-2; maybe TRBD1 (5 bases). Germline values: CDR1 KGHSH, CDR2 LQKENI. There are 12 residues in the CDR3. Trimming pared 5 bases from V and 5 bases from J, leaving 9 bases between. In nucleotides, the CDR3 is TGTGCCAGCTCAACGGGGGAATATGGCTACACCTTC. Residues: CASSTGEYGYTF. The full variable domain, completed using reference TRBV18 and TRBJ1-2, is NAGVMQNPRHLVRRRGQEARLRCSPMKGHSHVYWYRQLPEEGLKFMVYLQKENIIDESGMPKERFSAEFPKEGPSILRIQQVVRGDSAAYFCASSTGEYGYTFGSGTRLTVV.

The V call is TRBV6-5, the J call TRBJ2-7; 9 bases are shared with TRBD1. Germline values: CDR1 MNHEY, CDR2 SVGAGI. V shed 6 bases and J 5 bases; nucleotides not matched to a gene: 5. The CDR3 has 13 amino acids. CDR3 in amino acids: CASRKQGADEQYF. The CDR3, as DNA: TGTGCCAGCAGGAAACAGGGGGCCGACGAGCAGTACTTC.

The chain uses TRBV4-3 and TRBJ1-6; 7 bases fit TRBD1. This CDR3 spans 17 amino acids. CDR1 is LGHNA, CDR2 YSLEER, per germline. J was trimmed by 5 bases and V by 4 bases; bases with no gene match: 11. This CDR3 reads CASSRAQGMRHNSPLHF. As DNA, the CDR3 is TGCGCCAGCAGCCGAGCACAGGGGATGAGGCATAATTCACCCCTCCACTTT.

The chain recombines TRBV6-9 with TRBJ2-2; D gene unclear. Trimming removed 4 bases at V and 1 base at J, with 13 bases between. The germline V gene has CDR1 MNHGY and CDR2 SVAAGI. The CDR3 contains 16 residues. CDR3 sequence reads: CASSFAALENTGELFF. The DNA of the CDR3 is TGTGCCAGCAGTTTCGCGGCTCTTGAGAACACCGGGGAGCTGTTTTTT.

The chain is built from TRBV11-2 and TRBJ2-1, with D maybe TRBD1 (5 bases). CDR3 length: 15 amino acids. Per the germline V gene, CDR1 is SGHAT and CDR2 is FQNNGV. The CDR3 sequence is CATRAQIATYNEQFF. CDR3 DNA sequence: TGTGCGACCAGGGCTCAGATTGCTACCTACAATGAGCAGTTCTTC. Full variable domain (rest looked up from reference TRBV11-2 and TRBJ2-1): EAGVAQSPRYKIIEKRQSVAFWCNPISGHATLYWYQQILGQGPKLLIQFQNNGVVDDSQLPKDRFSAERLKGVDSTLKIQPAKLEDSAVYLCATRAQIATYNEQFFGPGTRLTVL.

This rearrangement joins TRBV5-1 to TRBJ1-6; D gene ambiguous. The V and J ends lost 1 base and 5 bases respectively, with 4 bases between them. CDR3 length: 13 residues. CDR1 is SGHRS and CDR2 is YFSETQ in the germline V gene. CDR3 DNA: TGCGCCAGCAGCTTGTCGGATAATTCACCCCTCCACTTT. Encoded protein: CASSLSDNSPLHF.

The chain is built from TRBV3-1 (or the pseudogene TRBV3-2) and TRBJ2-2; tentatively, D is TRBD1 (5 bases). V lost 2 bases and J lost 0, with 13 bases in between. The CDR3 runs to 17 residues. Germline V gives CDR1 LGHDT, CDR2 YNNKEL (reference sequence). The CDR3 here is CASSQRATGTNTGELFF. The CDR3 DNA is TGTGCCAGCAGCCAAAGGGCCACAGGCACGAACACCGGGGAGCTGTTTTTT.

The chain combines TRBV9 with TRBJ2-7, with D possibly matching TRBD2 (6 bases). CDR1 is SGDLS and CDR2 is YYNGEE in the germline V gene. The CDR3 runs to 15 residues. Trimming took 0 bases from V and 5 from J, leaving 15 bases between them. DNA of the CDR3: TGTGCCAGCAGCGTAGAAGCGGGTCTTAGCAACGAGCAGTACTTC. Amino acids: CASSVEAGLSNEQYF.

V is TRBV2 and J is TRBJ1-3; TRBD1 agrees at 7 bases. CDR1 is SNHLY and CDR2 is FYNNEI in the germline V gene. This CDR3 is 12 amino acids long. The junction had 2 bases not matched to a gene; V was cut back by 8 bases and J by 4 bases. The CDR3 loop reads CASRDRGNTIYF. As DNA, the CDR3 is TGTGCCAGCCGGGACAGAGGAAACACCATATATTTT. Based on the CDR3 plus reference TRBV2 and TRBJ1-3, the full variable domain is EPEVTQTPSHQVTQMGQEVILRCVPISNHLYFYWYRQILGQKVEFLVSFYNNEISEKSEIFDDQFSVERPDGSNFTLKIRSTKLEDSAMYFCASRDRGNTIYFGEGSWLTVV.

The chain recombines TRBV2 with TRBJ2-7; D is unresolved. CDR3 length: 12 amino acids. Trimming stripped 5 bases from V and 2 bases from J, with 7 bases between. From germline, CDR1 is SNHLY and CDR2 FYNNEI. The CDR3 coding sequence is TGTGCCAGCAGTCGTCTAACCTACGAGCAGTACTTC. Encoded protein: CASSRLTYEQYF.

The DNA of the CDR3 is TGTGCCAGCAGCCAAGAAGTGGGACGGGGGAGCACAGATACGCAGTATTTT. Translated: CASSQEVGRGSTDTQYF. This chain connects TRBV4-2 to TRBJ2-3; tentative D call: TRBD2 (6 bases). V lost 0 bases and J 0 bases, leaving 13 bases between the germline ends. The CDR3 has 17 residues. Looked up from germline, CDR1 is LGHNA and CDR2 is YNFKEQ.

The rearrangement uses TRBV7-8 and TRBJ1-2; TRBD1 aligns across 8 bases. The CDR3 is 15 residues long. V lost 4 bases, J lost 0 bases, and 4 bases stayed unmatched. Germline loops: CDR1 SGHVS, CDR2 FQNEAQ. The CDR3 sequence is CASSSRQGTNYGYTF. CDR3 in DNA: TGTGCCAGCAGCTCCCGACAGGGGACTAACTATGGCTACACCTTC.

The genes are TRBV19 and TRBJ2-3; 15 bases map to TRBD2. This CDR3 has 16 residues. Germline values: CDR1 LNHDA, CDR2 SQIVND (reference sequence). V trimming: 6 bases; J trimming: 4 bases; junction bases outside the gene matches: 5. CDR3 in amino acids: CASRGLAGGYADTQYF. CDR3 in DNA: TGTGCCAGTAGGGGACTAGCGGGGGGATACGCAGATACGCAGTATTTT.

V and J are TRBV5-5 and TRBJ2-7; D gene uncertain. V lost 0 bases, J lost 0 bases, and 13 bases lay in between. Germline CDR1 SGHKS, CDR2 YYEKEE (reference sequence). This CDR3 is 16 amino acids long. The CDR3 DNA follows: TGTGCCAGCAGCTTGGCCTTGGTAGTACCCTCCTACGAGCAGTACTTC. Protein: CASSLALVVPSYEQYF.

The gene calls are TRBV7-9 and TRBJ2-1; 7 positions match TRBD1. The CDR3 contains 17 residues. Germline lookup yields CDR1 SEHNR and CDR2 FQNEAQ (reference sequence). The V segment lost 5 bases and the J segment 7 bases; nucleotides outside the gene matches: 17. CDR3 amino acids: CASSKAGGSNSRNEQFF. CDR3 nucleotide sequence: TGTGCCAGCAGCAAAGCAGGGGGAAGTAACAGTAGGAATGAGCAGTTCTTC.

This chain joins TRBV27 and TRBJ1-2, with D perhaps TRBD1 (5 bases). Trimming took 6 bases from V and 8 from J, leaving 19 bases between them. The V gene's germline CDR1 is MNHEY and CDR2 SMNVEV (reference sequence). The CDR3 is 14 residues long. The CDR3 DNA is TGTGCCAGCAGCCCCTCCAGGGTTCAAAAAGGCTACACCTTC. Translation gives CASSPSRVQKGYTF.

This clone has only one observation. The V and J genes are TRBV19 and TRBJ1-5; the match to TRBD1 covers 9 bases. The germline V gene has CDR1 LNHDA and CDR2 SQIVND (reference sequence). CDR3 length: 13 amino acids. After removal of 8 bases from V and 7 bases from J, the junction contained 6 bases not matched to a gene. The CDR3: CASGGQGGQPQHF. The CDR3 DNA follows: TGTGCCAGTGGGGGACAGGGAGGGCAGCCCCAGCATTTT.

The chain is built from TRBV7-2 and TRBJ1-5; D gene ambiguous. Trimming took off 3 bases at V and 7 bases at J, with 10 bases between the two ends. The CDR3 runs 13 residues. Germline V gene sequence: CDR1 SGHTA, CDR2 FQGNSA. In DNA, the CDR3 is TGTGCCAGCAGCTTTAGTTCTAGGCAGCCCCAGCATTTT. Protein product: CASSFSSRQPQHF. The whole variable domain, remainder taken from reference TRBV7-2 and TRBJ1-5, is GAGVSQSPSNKVTEKGKDVELRCDPISGHTALYWYRQSLGQGLEFLIYFQGNSAPDKSGLPSDRFSAERTGGSVSTLTIQRTQQEDSAVYLCASSFSSRQPQHFGDGTRLSIL.

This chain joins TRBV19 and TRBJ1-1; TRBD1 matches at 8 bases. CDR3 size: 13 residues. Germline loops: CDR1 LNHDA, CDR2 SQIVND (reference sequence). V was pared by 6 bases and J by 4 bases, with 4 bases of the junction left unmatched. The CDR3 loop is CASSGQGSTEAFF. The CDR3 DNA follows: TGTGCCAGTAGCGGACAGGGAAGCACTGAAGCTTTCTTT.

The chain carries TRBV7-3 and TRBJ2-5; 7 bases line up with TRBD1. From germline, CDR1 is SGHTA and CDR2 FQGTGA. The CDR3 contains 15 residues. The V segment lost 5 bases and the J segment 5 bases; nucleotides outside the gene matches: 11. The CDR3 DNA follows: TGTGCCAGCAGCCTACAGGGGAGTCGAAGGGAGACCCAGTACTTC. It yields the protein CASSLQGSRRETQYF.

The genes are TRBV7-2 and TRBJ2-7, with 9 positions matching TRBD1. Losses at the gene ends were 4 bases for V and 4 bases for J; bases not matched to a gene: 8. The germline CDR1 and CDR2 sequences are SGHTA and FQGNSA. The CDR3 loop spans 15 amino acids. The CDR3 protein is CASSSSWDRVYEQYF. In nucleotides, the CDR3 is TGTGCCAGCAGCTCAAGCTGGGACAGGGTATACGAGCAGTACTTC.

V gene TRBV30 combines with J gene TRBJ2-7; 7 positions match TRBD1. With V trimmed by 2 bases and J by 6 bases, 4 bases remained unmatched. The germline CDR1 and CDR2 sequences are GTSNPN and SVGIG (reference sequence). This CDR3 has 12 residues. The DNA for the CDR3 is TGTGCCTGGAGTCGACAGGGCTCCGAGCAGTACTTC. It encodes CAWSRQGSEQYF.

The CDR3: CASSGTGDQPQHF. The CDR3 bases are TGTGCCAGCAGCGGGACAGGGGATCAGCCCCAGCATTTT. The V call is TRBV6-5, the J call TRBJ1-5, with 10 bases matching TRBD1. V lost 6 bases, J lost 5 bases, and 1 base stayed unmatched. CDR3 length: 13 amino acids. Germline V gene sequence: CDR1 MNHEY, CDR2 SVGAGI.

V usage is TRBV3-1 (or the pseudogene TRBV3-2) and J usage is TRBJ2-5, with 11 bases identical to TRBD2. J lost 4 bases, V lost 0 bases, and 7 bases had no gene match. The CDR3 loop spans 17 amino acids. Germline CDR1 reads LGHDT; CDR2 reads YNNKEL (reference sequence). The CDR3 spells CASSQEFLAGGSETQYF. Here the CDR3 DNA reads TGTGCCAGCAGCCAAGAATTTCTAGCGGGGGGATCAGAGACCCAGTACTTC.